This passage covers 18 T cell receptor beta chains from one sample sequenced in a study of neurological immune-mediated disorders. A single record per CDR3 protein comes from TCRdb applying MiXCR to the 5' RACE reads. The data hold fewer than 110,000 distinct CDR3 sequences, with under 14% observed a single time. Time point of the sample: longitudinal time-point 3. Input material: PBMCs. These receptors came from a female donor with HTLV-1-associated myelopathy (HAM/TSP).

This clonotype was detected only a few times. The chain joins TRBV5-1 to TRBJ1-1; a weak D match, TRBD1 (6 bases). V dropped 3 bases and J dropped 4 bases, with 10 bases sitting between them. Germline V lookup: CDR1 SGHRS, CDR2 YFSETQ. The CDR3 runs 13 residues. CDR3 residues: CASSSQGSTEAFF. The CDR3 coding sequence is TGCGCCAGCAGCTCTCAGGGGTCCACTGAAGCTTTCTTT.

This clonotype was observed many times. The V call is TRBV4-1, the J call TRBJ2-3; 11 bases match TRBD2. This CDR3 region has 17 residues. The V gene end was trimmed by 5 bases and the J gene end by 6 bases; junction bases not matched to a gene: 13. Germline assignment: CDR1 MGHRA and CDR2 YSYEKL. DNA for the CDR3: TGCGCCAGCAGCGCCCGGTTAGCGGGGGGGCCTTGGGATACGCAGTATTTT. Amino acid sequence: CASSARLAGGPWDTQYF.

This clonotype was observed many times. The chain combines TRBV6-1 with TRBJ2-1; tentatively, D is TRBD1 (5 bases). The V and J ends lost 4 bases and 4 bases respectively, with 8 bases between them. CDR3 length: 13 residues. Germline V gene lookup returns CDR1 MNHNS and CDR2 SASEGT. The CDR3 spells CASSGTNYNEQFF. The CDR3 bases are TGTGCCAGCAGTGGGACAAATTACAATGAGCAGTTCTTC.

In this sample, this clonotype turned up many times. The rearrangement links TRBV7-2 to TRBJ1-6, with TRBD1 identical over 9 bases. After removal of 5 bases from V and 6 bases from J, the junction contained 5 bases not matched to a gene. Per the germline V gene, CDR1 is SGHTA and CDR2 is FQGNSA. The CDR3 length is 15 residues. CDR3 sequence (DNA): TGTGCCAGCAGCCCCGAGGGACAGGGTAATTCACCCCTCCACTTT. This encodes CASSPEGQGNSPLHF.

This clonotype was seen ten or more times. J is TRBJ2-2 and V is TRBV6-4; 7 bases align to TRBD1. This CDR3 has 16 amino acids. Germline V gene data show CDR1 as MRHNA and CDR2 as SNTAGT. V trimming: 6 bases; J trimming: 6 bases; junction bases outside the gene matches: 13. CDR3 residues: CASSPVDGRGSGELFF. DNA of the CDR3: TGTGCCAGCAGCCCTGTGGATGGCAGGGGGTCCGGGGAGCTGTTTTTT.

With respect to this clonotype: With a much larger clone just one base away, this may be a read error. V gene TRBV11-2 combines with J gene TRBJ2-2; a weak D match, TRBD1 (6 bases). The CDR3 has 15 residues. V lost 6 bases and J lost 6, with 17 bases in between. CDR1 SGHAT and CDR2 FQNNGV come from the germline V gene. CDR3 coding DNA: TGTGCCAGCAGTTTACACCGGGACACCCCCGGGGAGCTGTTTTTT. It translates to CASSLHRDTPGELFF.

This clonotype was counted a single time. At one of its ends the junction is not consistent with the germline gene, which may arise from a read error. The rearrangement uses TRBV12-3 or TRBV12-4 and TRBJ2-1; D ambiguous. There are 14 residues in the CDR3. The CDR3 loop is CASSPGLSYNERFF. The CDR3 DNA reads TGTGCCAGCAGTCCGGGTCTCTCCTACAATGAGCGGTTCTTC.

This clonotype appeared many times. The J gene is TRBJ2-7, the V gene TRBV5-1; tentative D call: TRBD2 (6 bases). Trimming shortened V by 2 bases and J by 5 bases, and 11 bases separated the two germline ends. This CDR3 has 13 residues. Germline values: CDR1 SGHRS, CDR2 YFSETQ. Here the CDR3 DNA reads TGCGCCAGCAGCTTTTTAGGGGAGGACGAGCAGTACTTC. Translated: CASSFLGEDEQYF.

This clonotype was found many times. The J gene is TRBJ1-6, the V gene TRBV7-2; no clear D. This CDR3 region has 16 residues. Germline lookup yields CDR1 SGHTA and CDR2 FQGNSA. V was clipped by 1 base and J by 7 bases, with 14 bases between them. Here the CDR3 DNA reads TGTGCCAGCAGCTTAGGTACGGGAATCGTAAATTCACCCCTCCACTTT. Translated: CASSLGTGIVNSPLHF.

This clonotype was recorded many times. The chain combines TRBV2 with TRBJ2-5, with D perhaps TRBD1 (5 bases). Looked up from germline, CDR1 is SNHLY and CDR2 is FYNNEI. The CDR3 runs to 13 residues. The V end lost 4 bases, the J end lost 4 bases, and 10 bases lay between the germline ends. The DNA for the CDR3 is TGTGCCAGCAGTGTTCAGGGAACAGAGACCCAGTACTTC. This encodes CASSVQGTETQYF.

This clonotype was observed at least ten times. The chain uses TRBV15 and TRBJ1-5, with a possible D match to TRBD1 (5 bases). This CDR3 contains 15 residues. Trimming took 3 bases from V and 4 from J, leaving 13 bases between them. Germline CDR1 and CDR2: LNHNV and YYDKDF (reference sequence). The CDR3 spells CATSRRTGGNQPQHF. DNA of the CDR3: TGTGCCACCAGCAGGCGAACAGGAGGTAATCAGCCCCAGCATTTT.

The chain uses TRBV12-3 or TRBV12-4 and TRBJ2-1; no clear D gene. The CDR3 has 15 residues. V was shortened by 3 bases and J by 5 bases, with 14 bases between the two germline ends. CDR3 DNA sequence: TGTGCCAGCAGTTTCCTCGGACCGCTACACAATGAGCAGTTCTTC. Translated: CASSFLGPLHNEQFF.

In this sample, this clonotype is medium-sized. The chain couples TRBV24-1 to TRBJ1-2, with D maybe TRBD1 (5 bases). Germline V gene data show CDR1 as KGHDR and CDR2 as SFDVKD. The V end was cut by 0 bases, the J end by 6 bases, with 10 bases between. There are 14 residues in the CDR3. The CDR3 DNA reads TGTGCCACCAGTGATTTGCAGGGAGTGGATGGCTACACCTTC. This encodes CATSDLQGVDGYTF.

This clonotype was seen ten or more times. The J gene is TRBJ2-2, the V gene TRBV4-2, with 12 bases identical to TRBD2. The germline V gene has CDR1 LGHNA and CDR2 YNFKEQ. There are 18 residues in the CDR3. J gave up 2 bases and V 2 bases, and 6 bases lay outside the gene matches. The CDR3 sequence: CASSQQPLAGGNTGELFF. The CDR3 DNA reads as TGTGCCAGCAGCCAACAGCCACTAGCGGGGGGAAACACCGGGGAGCTGTTTTTT.

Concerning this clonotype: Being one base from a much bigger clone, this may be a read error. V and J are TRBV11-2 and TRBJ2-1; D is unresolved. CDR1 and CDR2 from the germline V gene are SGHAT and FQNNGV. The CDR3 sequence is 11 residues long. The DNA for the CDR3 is TGTACCAGCAGCTTAATCGGGGAGCAGTTCTTC. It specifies CTSSLIGEQFF.

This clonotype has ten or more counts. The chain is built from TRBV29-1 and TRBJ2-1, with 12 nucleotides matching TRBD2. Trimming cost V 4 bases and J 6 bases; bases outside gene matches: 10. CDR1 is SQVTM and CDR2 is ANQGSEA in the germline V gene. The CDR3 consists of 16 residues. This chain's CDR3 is CSVVLAGGQGANEQFF. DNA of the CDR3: TGCAGCGTTGTCCTAGCGGGGGGGCAAGGTGCCAATGAGCAGTTCTTC.

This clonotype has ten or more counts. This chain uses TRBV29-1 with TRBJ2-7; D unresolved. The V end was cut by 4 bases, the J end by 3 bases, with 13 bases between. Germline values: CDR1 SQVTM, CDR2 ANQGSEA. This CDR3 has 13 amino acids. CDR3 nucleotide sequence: TGCAGCGTTGCTTCAGGCCTTCGCTACGAGCAGTACTTC. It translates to CSVASGLRYEQYF.

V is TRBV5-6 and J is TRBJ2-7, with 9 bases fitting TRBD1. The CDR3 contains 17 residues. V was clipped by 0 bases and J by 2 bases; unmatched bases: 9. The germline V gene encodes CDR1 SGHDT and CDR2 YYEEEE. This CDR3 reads CASSLEVGTGSPYEQYF. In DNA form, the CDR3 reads TGTGCCAGCAGCTTGGAAGTTGGGACAGGGAGCCCCTACGAGCAGTACTTC.